The clone carrying this T cell receptor beta chain was counted ten times or more. One entry per CDR3 protein results from TCRdb running MiXCR on the 5' RACE reads. The table includes tens of thousands of distinct CDR3 sequences, approximately 4.5% detected once. Per the germline V gene, CDR1 is SQVTM and CDR2 is ANQGSEA. The CDR3 runs to 12 residues. With 4 bases removed from V and 4 bases from J, the gap between germline ends came to 7 bases. The data originate from a study of early T cells in non-severe SARS-CoV-2 infection. The specimen was whole blood. This TCR was sampled from an adult who was a healthcare worker with PCR-confirmed SARS-CoV-2 infection or an uninfected control (not recorded which). V is TRBV29-1 and J is TRBJ2-2; D remains unclear. The CDR3 is CSVVKTTGELFF. The CDR3 DNA reads as TGCAGCGTTGTAAAAACCACCGGGGAGCTGTTTTTT.